These T cell receptor beta chains were read from a single sample in a study of identical twins. Via MiXCR, TCRdb re-called the 5' RACE reads, giving one row per CDR3 protein. In the table there are roughly 280,000 distinct CDR3 sequences, roughly 9.7% of which are singletons. These data were also reused for a study on yellow fever vaccine responses in identical twins.

Sequencing used CD8+ T cells sorted from blood. The receptors were gathered from a woman aged 18-35 years in good health. The conserved cysteine and the conserved F or W are not part of the CDR3 here.

V gene,J gene,CDR3 length,CDR3 protein
TRBV11-3,TRBJ2-1,11,ASSPSRFYEQF
TRBV9,TRBJ2-4,14,ASSVATWGPKNIQY
TRBV27,TRBJ2-7,11,ASSVGLSYEQY
TRBV27,TRBJ2-2,14,ASSSAGVAITGELF
TRBV19,TRBJ2-5,14,ASSIYERGLAETQY
TRBV7-9,TRBJ2-5,13,ASSRRDREEETQY
TRBV29-1,TRBJ1-1,9,SLAGDTEAF
TRBV4-3,TRBJ2-7,12,ASSTGTEPYEQY
TRBV7-6,TRBJ2-2,14,ASSLGPAANTGELF
TRBV20-1,TRBJ1-5,11,SARGSGNQPQH
TRBV14,TRBJ2-7,11,ASSQRVPAEQY
TRBV7-2,TRBJ2-5,15,ASSLRTGTSGRETQY
TRBV12-3/TRBV12-4,TRBJ1-5,14,ASSFGGDIRNQPQH
TRBV29-1,TRBJ2-1,12,SVVGTGGVNEQF
TRBV9,TRBJ2-2,14,ASSAPGQGYTGELF
TRBV7-8,TRBJ2-5,14,ASSLARAAYQETQY
TRBV5-6,TRBJ2-2,13,ASSLARPNTGELF
TRBV28,TRBJ2-1,14,ASSLSVTSFGNEQF
TRBV5-1,TRBJ2-1,12,ASSFGGHLNEQF
TRBV4-3,TRBJ2-2,13,ASSQRREYSGELF
TRBV12-3/TRBV12-4,TRBJ2-2,15,ASSSWDRFLNTGELF
TRBV4-3,TRBJ2-6,15,ASSQGITASGANVLT
TRBV7-2,TRBJ1-2,12,ASSFETGVYGYT
TRBV24-1,TRBJ1-1,11,WRAGGTNTEAF
TRBV4-1,TRBJ2-7,14,ASSQDAGPPGNEQY
TRBV15,TRBJ2-7,14,ATSRDRQGTDYEQY
TRBV10-3,TRBJ2-7,12,ATGREAATYEQY
TRBV6-1,TRBJ1-2,12,ASSEVRINYGYT
TRBV24-1,TRBJ1-1,11,ATTEGVNTEAF
TRBV4-3,TRBJ2-3,15,ASSQAASGSGTDTQY